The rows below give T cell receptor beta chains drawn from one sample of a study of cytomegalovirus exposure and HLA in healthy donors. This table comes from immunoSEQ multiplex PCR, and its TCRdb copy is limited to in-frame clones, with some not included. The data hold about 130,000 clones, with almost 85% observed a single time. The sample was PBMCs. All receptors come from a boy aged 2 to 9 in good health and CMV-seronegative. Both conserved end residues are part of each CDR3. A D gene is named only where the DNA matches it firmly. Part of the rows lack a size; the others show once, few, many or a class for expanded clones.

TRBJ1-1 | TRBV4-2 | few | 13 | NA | CASSQSRDSEAFF | TGTGCCAGCAGCCAAAGCCGCGACAGTGAAGCTTTCTTT
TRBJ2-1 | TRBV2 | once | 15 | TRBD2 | CASSPGGAEVYEQFF | TGTGCCAGCAGTCCGGGAGGGGCCGAGGTCTATGAGCAGTTCTTC
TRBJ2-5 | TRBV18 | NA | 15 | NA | CASSPLGTSQETQYF | TGTGCCAGCTCACCACTGGGCACCAGCCAAGAGACCCAGTACTTC
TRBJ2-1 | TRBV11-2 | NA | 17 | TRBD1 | CASSFYTGGLLYNEQFF | TGTGCCAGCAGCTTCTATACAGGGGGCCTCCTCTACAATGAGCAGTTCTTC
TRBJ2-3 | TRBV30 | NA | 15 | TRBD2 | CAWSVSGSGADTQYF | TGTGCCTGGAGTGTTAGCGGGAGTGGGGCAGATACGCAGTATTTT
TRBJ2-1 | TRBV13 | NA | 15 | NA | CASSLRGHGGNEQFF | TGTGCCAGCAGCTTACGGGGACATGGCGGGAATGAGCAGTTCTTC
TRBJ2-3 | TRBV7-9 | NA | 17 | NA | CSSSTRKTGTSTDTQYF | TGTTCCAGCAGCACTCGGAAGACAGGAACTAGCACAGATACGCAGTATTTT
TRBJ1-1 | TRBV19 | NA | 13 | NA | CASWERGLTEAFF | TGTGCCAGTTGGGAGCGAGGTCTCACTGAAGCTTTCTTT
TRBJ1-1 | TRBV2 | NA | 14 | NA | CASSVHRPNTEAFF | TGTGCCAGCAGTGTCCACAGGCCGAACACTGAAGCTTTCTTT
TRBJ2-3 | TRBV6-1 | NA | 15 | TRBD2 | CASSPLAGAGDTQYF | TGTGCCAGCAGTCCCCTAGCGGGAGCGGGAGATACGCAGTATTTT
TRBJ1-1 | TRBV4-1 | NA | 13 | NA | CASSPSGDTEAFF | TGCGCCAGCAGCCCCTCCGGAGACACTGAAGCTTTCTTT
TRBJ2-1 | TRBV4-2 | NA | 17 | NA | CASSQEGAGVGYNEQFF | TGTGCCAGCAGCCAAGAGGGGGCGGGAGTAGGATACAATGAGCAGTTCTTC
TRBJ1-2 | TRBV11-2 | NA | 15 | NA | CASSLGGGPFYGYTF | TGTGCCAGCAGCTTAGGCGGAGGCCCTTTCTATGGCTACACCTTC
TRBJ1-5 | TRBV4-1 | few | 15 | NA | CASSQGGNSNQPQHF | TGCGCCAGCAGCCAGGGGGGGAATAGCAATCAGCCCCAGCATTTT
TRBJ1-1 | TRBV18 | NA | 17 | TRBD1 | CASSSLPPTGGDTEAFF | TGTGCCAGCTCATCCCTCCCCCCGACAGGGGGGGACACTGAAGCTTTCTTT
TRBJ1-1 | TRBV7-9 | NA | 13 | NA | CASSFPAGTEAFF | TGTGCCAGCAGCTTTCCTGCGGGCACTGAAGCTTTCTTT